The 18 T cell receptor beta chains given below trace back to one sample, sequenced in a study of shared clonotypes between healthy human individuals. Assay used: immunoSEQ multiplex PCR; TCRdb lists only in-frame clones, some missing. The data contain about 1,500,000 clones, roughly 96% of them seen just once; the ten biggest clones take up approximately 1%. The sequencing input was naive CD4+ T cells sorted from blood. As for subset: CD45RA+ positively selected. These receptors originate from a man younger than 45 in good health.

This clone was recorded only once. The chain is built from TRBV28 and TRBJ2-7, with D unclear. Between the trimmed V and J ends, which lost 6 bases and 11 bases, there was a span of 17 bases. From germline, CDR1 is MDHEN and CDR2 SYDVKM. This CDR3 has 12 amino acids. CDR3 DNA: TGTGCCAGCAGCACCGTCGACCGGATGGAGTACTTC. Its protein product is CASSTVDRMEYF.

This clone came up once. This rearrangement joins TRBV6-5 to TRBJ2-7, with 9 bases matching TRBD2. Germline CDR1 MNHEY, CDR2 SVGAGI. The trim removed 7 bases at V and 0 bases at J, leaving 4 bases unmatched. The CDR3 runs to 14 residues. The CDR3 loop reads CASKSSGNSYEQYF. As DNA, the CDR3 is TGTGCCAGCAAATCTAGCGGGAACTCCTACGAGCAGTACTTC.

A single count supports this clone. The chain has TRBV19 and TRBJ1-1; D gene unclear. This CDR3 contains 14 residues. Per germline, CDR1 LNHDA and CDR2 SQIVND (reference sequence). Deletions cut 4 bases from V and 3 bases from J, with 12 bases between. This chain's CDR3 is CASSRTPSDTEAFF. The CDR3 DNA reads TGTGCCAGTAGTAGGACGCCTTCGGACACTGAAGCTTTCTTT.

This rearrangement joins TRBV5-1 to TRBJ2-3, with 11 positions matching TRBD2. CDR3 length: 17 amino acids. The V gene's germline CDR1 is SGHRS and CDR2 YFSETQ. Trimming removed 2 bases from V and 1 base from J; junction bases left unmatched: 6. The CDR3 DNA is TGCGCCAGCAGCTTTGGCACTAGCGGGAGCGGCACAGATACGCAGTATTTT. This sequence encodes CASSFGTSGSGTDTQYF.

The CDR3 bases are TGCGCCAGCAGCGCCGGACTAGCGGGGTCCTACAATGAGCAGTTCTTC. Translated: CASSAGLAGSYNEQFF. The chain recombines TRBV5-1 with TRBJ2-1; 12 bases fit TRBD2. Germline V gene sequence: CDR1 SGHRS, CDR2 YFSETQ. Trimming took 4 bases from V and 1 from J; bases not matched to a gene: 3. CDR3 size: 16 residues.

The genes are TRBV4-3 and TRBJ2-7; 9 nucleotides match TRBD1. CDR1 and CDR2 from the germline V gene are LGHNA and YSLEER. The CDR3 totals 16 residues. The trim removed 5 bases at V and 2 bases at J, leaving 10 bases unmatched. The CDR3 loop reads CASSIYRGQTAYEQYF. The CDR3 DNA reads TGCGCCAGCAGCATTTACAGGGGGCAAACGGCCTACGAGCAGTACTTC.

This clone came up once. The rearrangement joins TRBV2 to TRBJ2-1, with TRBD2 matching 13 bases. Germline V CDR1 and CDR2: SNHLY, FYNNEI. V lost 4 bases, J lost 9 bases, and 6 bases stayed unmatched. The CDR3 totals 15 residues. The CDR3 nucleotides read TGTGCCAGCAGTGGGACTAGCGGGAGATCGGGTGAGCAGTTCTTC. Translation gives CASSGTSGRSGEQFF.

The chain employs TRBV5-1 and TRBJ1-1; D might be TRBD1 (6 bases). This CDR3 has 16 residues. CDR1 is SGHRS, CDR2 YFSETQ, per germline. Trimming stripped 3 bases from V and 1 base from J, with 16 bases between. CDR3 nucleotides: TGCGCCAGCAGCTACTTTCGACAGGATCGGAACACTGAAGCTTTCTTT. Amino acid sequence: CASSYFRQDRNTEAFF.

The chain links TRBV2 to TRBJ2-1; unclear D gene. The germline gives CDR1 SNHLY, CDR2 FYNNEI. V was pared by 3 bases and J by 4 bases, with 13 bases between. This CDR3 region has 15 residues. The CDR3 nucleotides are TGTGCCAGCAGTGACGTCCTGGTGGAATACAATGAGCAGTTCTTC. It encodes CASSDVLVEYNEQFF.

The rearrangement joins TRBV25-1 to TRBJ1-5; the match to TRBD1 covers 8 bases. In germline, CDR1 is MGHDK, CDR2 SYGVNS. The V gene end was trimmed by 3 bases and the J gene end by 2 bases; junction bases not matched to a gene: 6. The CDR3 contains 16 residues. CDR3 nucleotide sequence: TGTGCCAGCAGTGACCACAGGGGACAGGGCAATCAGCCCCAGCATTTT. Translation gives CASSDHRGQGNQPQHF.

This chain links TRBV19 with TRBJ2-1; 11 nucleotides align to TRBD1. CDR1 and CDR2 from the germline V gene are LNHDA and SQIVND (reference sequence). The CDR3 covers 15 residues. Trimming took 5 bases from V and 3 from J; bases not matched to a gene: 3. The CDR3 coding sequence is TGTGCCAGTAGTGGGACAGGGGGGTTCTACAATGAGCAGTTCTTC. Translating gives CASSGTGGFYNEQFF.

The chain links TRBV7-9 to TRBJ2-7; either TRBD1 or TRBD2 may supply D (5 bases each). The CDR3 is made up of 18 amino acids. V lost 2 bases, J lost 3 bases, and 23 bases lay in between. The germline V gene has CDR1 SEHNR and CDR2 FQNEAQ (reference sequence). CDR3 sequence: CASSLPAAGTMGNYEQYF. The CDR3 bases are TGTGCCAGCAGCTTACCCGCGGCAGGGACGATGGGTAACTACGAGCAGTACTTC.

The chain is built from TRBV4-1 and TRBJ2-7, with 15 positions matching TRBD2. From germline, CDR1 is MGHRA and CDR2 YSYEKL. The length of the CDR3 is 16 residues. The V gene end was trimmed by 4 bases and the J gene end by 2 bases; junction bases not matched to a gene: 3. Here the CDR3 DNA reads TGCGCCAGCAGCCGCGGACTAGCGGGAGGGGCCTACGAGCAGTACTTC. Protein product: CASSRGLAGGAYEQYF.

The V gene is TRBV6-4, the J gene TRBJ2-2; a possible D gene is TRBD2 (6 bases). The CDR3 is 14 residues long. Germline loops: CDR1 MRHNA, CDR2 SNTAGT. With 8 bases removed from V and 4 bases from J, the gap between germline ends came to 14 bases. The CDR3 reads CASAMEGGTGELFF. CDR3 nucleotides: TGTGCCAGCGCCATGGAGGGCGGCACCGGGGAGCTGTTTTTT.

The rearrangement uses TRBV2 and TRBJ1-4; possibly TRBD1 for D (6 bases). CDR1 and CDR2 from the germline V gene are SNHLY and FYNNEI. This CDR3 is 17 amino acids long. Between the trimmed V and J ends, which lost 4 bases and 6 bases, there was a span of 21 bases. CDR3: CASSASRATGRDEKLFF. The DNA for the CDR3 is TGTGCCAGCAGTGCGTCACGCGCTACAGGGAGGGATGAAAAACTGTTTTTT.

This chain connects TRBV19 to TRBJ1-4; possible D gene TRBD1, 5 bases. With 5 bases removed from V and 0 bases from J, the gap between germline ends came to 13 bases. CDR1 LNHDA and CDR2 SQIVND come from the germline V gene (reference sequence). This CDR3 spans 16 amino acids. The CDR3 bases are TGTGCCAGTAGTGTACAAAGGGGCGCAACTAATGAAAAACTGTTTTTT. Its translation: CASSVQRGATNEKLFF.

The chain uses TRBV29-1 and TRBJ1-3; D unresolved. V lost 4 bases, J lost 0 bases, and 7 bases lay in between. CDR1 is SQVTM and CDR2 is ANQGSEA in the germline V gene. This CDR3 is built from 13 residues. CDR3 coding DNA: TGCAGCGTTGCTATGCTCTCTGGAAACACCATATATTTT. This encodes CSVAMLSGNTIYF.

V and J are TRBV14 and TRBJ2-7; D remains ambiguous. The CDR3 runs 11 residues. The V gene's germline CDR1 is SGHDN and CDR2 FVKESK. Trimming removed 4 bases from V and 2 bases from J, with 3 bases in between. CDR3 loop: CASSPAYEQYF. The CDR3 DNA is TGTGCCAGCAGCCCAGCCTACGAGCAGTACTTC.